The rows below give T cell receptor beta chains drawn from one sample of a study of blood T cell repertoires in COVID-19. Generated by immunoSEQ multiplex PCR, the TCRdb table keeps only in-frame clones and is missing some. Of roughly 330,000 clones in the sample, approximately 90% were seen once. The sequencing sample was made of PBMCs or T cells enriched from blood (not recorded which). Source of these receptors: a woman in her 30s who had recovered from COVID-19. Each CDR3 is given with its conserved first and last residue. The D gene is left open where the match is weak. For some rows the clone size is stated as once, few or many, or as a class when expanded; others skip it.

v_call,clone_size,j_call,d_call,cdr3_aa,cdr3_nt
TRBV15,-,TRBJ1-3,-,CATSRQEGLLSGNTIYF,TGTGCCACCAGCAGACAGGAGGGGCTACTCTCTGGAAACACCATATATTTT
TRBV6-5,once,TRBJ2-7,-,CASSLDTPYEQYF,TGTGCCAGCAGCCTGGACACTCCCTACGAGCAGTACTTC
TRBV6-1,-,TRBJ1-5,TRBD1,CASSEGQFNQPQHF,TGTGCCAGCAGTGAGGGACAGTTCAATCAGCCCCAGCATTTT
TRBV2,once,TRBJ1-5,TRBD1,CASIRDRDGNQPQHF,TGTGCCAGCATTCGGGACAGGGATGGCAATCAGCCCCAGCATTTT
TRBV2,-,TRBJ1-2,TRBD1,CASPNRGSYGYTF,TGTGCCAGCCCTAACAGGGGCTCATATGGCTACACCTTC
TRBV2,-,TRBJ2-3,-,CASKSGRTDTQYF,TGTGCCAGCAAAAGCGGCCGCACAGATACGCAGTATTTT
TRBV25-1,-,TRBJ1-2,-,CASSGGSDYGYTF,TGTGCCAGCAGTGGAGGTAGCGACTATGGCTACACCTTC
TRBV7-3,-,TRBJ1-3,-,CASSLARASSGNTIYF,TGTGCCAGCAGCTTAGCCAGGGCCAGCTCTGGAAACACCATATATTTT
TRBV6-6,-,TRBJ1-5,-,CASSYSGLANQPQHF,TGTGCCAGCAGTTACTCGGGGCTTGCCAATCAGCCCCAGCATTTT
TRBV5-1,-,TRBJ1-6,-,CASIDTPYNSPLHF,TGCGCCAGCATCGACACTCCTTATAATTCACCCCTCCACTTT
TRBV6-5,-,TRBJ2-7,TRBD1,CASRTGTGGHEQYF,TGTGCCAGCAGGACCGGGACAGGGGGACACGAGCAGTACTTC
TRBV9,-,TRBJ1-1,-,CASSVGRTGGRVNTEAFF,TGTGCCAGCAGCGTGGGTCGGACGGGGGGTCGGGTGAACACTGAAGCTTTCTTT
TRBV7-6,-,TRBJ2-2,-,CASSFGGRGEPGELFF,TGTGCCAGCAGCTTTGGGGGCAGGGGCGAGCCCGGGGAGCTGTTTTTT
TRBV5-1,-,TRBJ1-2,TRBD1,CASSARGQGDYGYTF,TGCGCCAGCAGCGCCCGTGGACAGGGTGATTATGGCTACACCTTC
TRBV4-2,-,TRBJ1-2,-,CASSQDGSQGDGYTF,TGTGCCAGCAGCCAAGATGGGTCACAGGGAGATGGCTACACCTTC
TRBV11-2,-,TRBJ2-1,TRBD1,CASSFEPGGNEQFF,TGTGCCAGCAGCTTCGAGCCAGGGGGCAATGAGCAGTTCTTC
TRBV19,-,TRBJ1-5,-,CASSLRFNQPQHF,TGTGCCAGTAGTCTCAGGTTTAATCAGCCCCAGCATTTT
TRBV15,-,TRBJ1-2,TRBD1,CATSRDGTDAGYTF,TGTGCCACCAGCAGAGATGGGACAGATGCTGGCTACACCTTC
TRBV29-1,-,TRBJ1-5,-,CSAKEGGLGNQPQHF,TGCAGCGCCAAAGAGGGGGGGCTGGGCAATCAGCCCCAGCATTTT
TRBV9,-,TRBJ2-5,-,CASSVSGGQETQYF,TGTGCCAGCAGCGTAAGCGGAGGCCAAGAGACCCAGTACTTC
TRBV10-2,few,TRBJ1-5,-,CASRPSRDTGFQPQHF,TGCGCCAGCAGACCTTCCCGGGACACCGGATTTCAGCCCCAGCATTTT
TRBV19,few,TRBJ1-2,TRBD1,CASRQGTGGYGYTF,TGTGCCAGTAGGCAAGGGACAGGGGGTTATGGCTACACCTTC
TRBV18,-,TRBJ1-2,-,CASSPSGQYGYTF,TGTGCCAGCTCACCTTCGGGACAATATGGCTACACCTTC
TRBV2,-,TRBJ2-7,-,CASKFRGTYEQYF,TGTGCCAGCAAGTTCAGAGGAACCTACGAGCAGTACTTC
TRBV2,once,TRBJ2-1,-,CASSNTGRSSYNEQFF,TGTGCCAGCAGCAATACAGGGCGAAGCTCCTACAATGAGCAGTTCTTC
TRBV18,-,TRBJ1-4,-,CASSPRGANEKLFF,TGTGCCAGCTCCCCACGCGGGGCTAATGAAAAACTGTTTTTT
TRBV25-1,-,TRBJ2-3,-,CASRNPGDTQYF,TGTGCCAGCAGGAACCCCGGAGATACGCAGTATTTT
TRBV27,-,TRBJ2-1,-,CASLTAYNEQFF,TGTGCCAGCCTCACGGCCTACAATGAGCAGTTCTTC
TRBV30,few,TRBJ1-2,-,CAWSDLGRTGIVYGYTF,TGTGCCTGGAGTGACTTGGGTCGCACAGGGATCGTCTATGGCTACACCTTC
TRBV5-1,-,TRBJ2-7,TRBD2,CASSPRAGGEQYF,TGCGCCAGCAGCCCAAGGGCGGGGGGCGAGCAGTACTTC
TRBV19,-,TRBJ1-1,-,CASSIDGGTVYHTEAFF,TGTGCCAGTAGTATAGATGGAGGCACAGTCTACCACACTGAAGCTTTCTTT
TRBV9,-,TRBJ2-3,-,CASSVEESRTDTQYF,TGTGCCAGCAGCGTGGAGGAGAGCCGCACAGATACGCAGTATTTT
TRBV7-9,-,TRBJ1-2,-,CASSLGRDGYTF,TGTGCCAGCAGCTTAGGGAGGGATGGCTACACCTTC
TRBV7-9,-,TRBJ2-2,-,CASSPPAQGAGELFF,TGTGCCAGCAGCCCCCCGGCCCAGGGTGCCGGGGAGCTGTTTTTT
TRBV19,-,TRBJ2-7,TRBD1,CASSIGGQGVYEQYF,TGTGCCAGTAGTATAGGGGGACAGGGGGTCTACGAGCAGTACTTC
TRBV18,-,TRBJ2-1,TRBD2,CASSPLSGGHYNEQFF,TGTGCCAGCTCACCACTCTCGGGGGGGCATTACAATGAGCAGTTCTTC
TRBV7-8,-,TRBJ1-1,-,CASSLVVTEAFF,TGTGCCAGCAGCTTAGTAGTCACTGAAGCTTTCTTT
TRBV11-2,-,TRBJ1-1,TRBD1,CASSLALPGGTEAFF,TGTGCCAGCAGCTTAGCTCTGCCAGGGGGAACTGAAGCTTTCTTT
TRBV6-5,-,TRBJ1-2,TRBD1,CASSYLGQYSSYGYTF,TGTGCCAGCAGTTACCTGGGACAGTACTCTTCCTATGGCTACACCTTC
TRBV7-9,-,TRBJ2-5,TRBD2,CASSAIAGETYKETQYF,TGTGCCAGCAGCGCTATAGCGGGGGAGACGTATAAAGAGACCCAGTACTTC
TRBV7-8,-,TRBJ1-1,-,CASSLGGGRAEAFF,TGTGCCAGCAGCTTAGGAGGGGGGAGGGCTGAAGCTTTCTTT
TRBV5-1,-,TRBJ1-1,TRBD1,CASSRGQSNTEAFF,TGCGCCAGCAGCAGGGGACAGTCGAACACTGAAGCTTTCTTT
TRBV6-5,-,TRBJ2-7,TRBD1,CASSTGATYEQYF,TGTGCCAGCAGCACAGGGGCGACCTACGAGCAGTACTTC
TRBV5-1,-,TRBJ2-5,TRBD1,CASSLDRVSETQYF,TGCGCCAGCTCTCTAGACAGGGTTTCGGAGACCCAGTACTTC
TRBV19,-,TRBJ1-1,TRBD1,CASTKDRDTEAFF,TGTGCCAGTACCAAGGACAGGGACACTGAAGCTTTCTTT
TRBV7-8,-,TRBJ1-1,-,CASSNRVGTEAFF,TGTGCCAGCAGTAACAGGGTGGGCACTGAAGCTTTCTTT
TRBV30,-,TRBJ1-6,TRBD1,CAGGQGNNSPLHF,TGTGCCGGGGGACAGGGGAATAATTCACCCCTCCACTTT
TRBV13,-,TRBJ2-7,-,CASSLPGGTGIYEQYF,TGTGCCAGCAGCTTACCCGGAGGAACTGGGATCTACGAGCAGTACTTC
TRBV4-3,-,TRBJ2-2,TRBD1,CASSRTGQTTGELFF,TGCGCCAGCAGCCGGACGGGACAGACCACCGGGGAGCTGTTTTTT
TRBV24-1,once,TRBJ1-5,-,CATSDMTGSNQPQHF,TGTGCCACCAGTGATATGACGGGTAGCAATCAGCCCCAGCATTTT
TRBV19,-,TRBJ1-5,TRBD1,CASTRDRAGNQPQHF,TGTGCCAGTACCCGAGACAGGGCTGGAAATCAGCCCCAGCATTTT
TRBV27,-,TRBJ2-3,TRBD2,CASSLSGGGAPDTQYF,TGTGCCAGCAGTTTATCAGGCGGGGGGGCCCCAGATACGCAGTATTTT
TRBV5-4,-,TRBJ1-1,-,CASSFPGKLNTEAFF,TGTGCCAGCAGCTTCCCCGGGAAATTGAACACTGAAGCTTTCTTT
TRBV4-3,once,TRBJ2-2,-,CASSQAAGGANTGELFF,TGCGCCAGCAGCCAAGCCGCAGGAGGGGCGAACACCGGGGAGCTGTTTTTT